This T cell receptor (beta chain) derives from a study of T cells in Graves' hyperthyroidism and ophthalmopathy. This clonotype appeared a few times. TCR beta CDR3 regions were amplified from RNA. HTBI primers were used for first-round RT-PCR of the TCR CDR3. TCRdb reprocessed the multiplex PCR reads with MiXCR, giving one entry per CDR3 protein. The profile shows approximately 420,000 distinct CDR3 sequences, 14% to 15% of them singletons. This clonotype was obtained from a woman in her 30s with Graves' hyperthyroidism. The source material was blood.

CDR3 in DNA: TGCAGTGCTAGGGGACAGGGATCCTCTGGGGCCAACGTCCTGACTTTC. It specifies CSARGQGSSGANVLTF. V gene TRBV20-1 combines with J gene TRBJ2-6, with 9 bases identical to TRBD1. Germline V gene sequence: CDR1 DFQATT, CDR2 SNEGSKA (reference sequence). The CDR3 length is 16 residues. V shed 3 bases, J shed 0 bases, and the junction held 3 bases outside the gene matches.